These 25 T cell receptor beta chains were sequenced from one sample in a study of blood T cells in healthy people across ages. The use of a sample-barcoded 5' primer and a J-beta primer mix characterized a second PCR of 7 to 11 cycles. Using its own MiXCR run on the 5' RACE reads, TCRdb lists one record per CDR3 protein. The table has 1.5 million to 2 million distinct CDR3 sequences, 28% seen once. The sequenced sample consisted of blood. These receptors came from a woman in her twenties or thirties in good health.

This clonotype was seen a handful of times. This rearrangement joins TRBV10-3 to TRBJ2-2, with D tentatively TRBD2 (7 bases). The V gene lost 6 bases and the J gene lost 3 bases, with 8 bases spanning the gap. The V gene's germline CDR1 is ENHRY and CDR2 SYGVKD. The CDR3 sequence is 13 residues long. The CDR3 region is CAIRGGDTGELFF. CDR3 sequence (DNA): TGTGCCATCAGAGGGGGGGACACCGGGGAGCTGTTTTTT.

The V and J genes are TRBV20-1 and TRBJ2-3; D gene ambiguous. Trimming cost V 3 bases and J 1 base, with 14 bases left between them. Germline V CDR1 and CDR2: DFQATT, SNEGSKA (reference sequence). The CDR3 totals 15 residues. The CDR3 region has the DNA TGCAGTGCTAGGCCCGGGCGGACGCGCACAGATACGCAGTATTTT. This translates into CSARPGRTRTDTQYF.

As to this clonotype: The junction departs from germline at one end; a sequencing error may be responsible. The chain combines TRBV24-1 with TRBJ2-5; D perhaps matches TRBD2 (6 bases). Germline CDR1 reads KGHDR; CDR2 reads SFDVKD. This CDR3 has 14 amino acids. CDR3 coding DNA: TGTGCCACCAGTGATCCAAGGGGAGGAGAGACCCGGTACTTC. Translating gives CATSDPRGGETRYF.

The chain links TRBV11-2 to TRBJ2-7, with D perhaps being TRBD1 or TRBD2 (5 bases each). CDR3 length: 15 residues. Germline V CDR1 and CDR2: SGHAT, FQNNGV. Trimming removed 1 base at V and 4 bases at J, with 14 bases between. CDR3 in amino acids: CASSLVGTDLYEQYF. The CDR3 region has the DNA TGTGCCAGCAGCTTAGTGGGGACGGATTTATACGAGCAGTACTTC.

This chain joins TRBV4-3 and TRBJ1-5; D gene ambiguous. Trimming removed 0 bases from V and 9 bases from J, with 9 bases in between. Germline assignment: CDR1 LGHNA and CDR2 YSLEER. This CDR3 is 13 amino acids long. The CDR3 here is CASSQDSRPPQHF. CDR3 sequence (DNA): TGCGCCAGCAGCCAAGATTCCAGGCCGCCCCAGCATTTT.

This clonotype was counted a few times. The J gene is TRBJ2-1, the V gene TRBV29-1, with 9 bases lining up with TRBD1. CDR1 and CDR2 (germline): SQVTM, ANQGSEA. Germline trimming cut 6 bases from V and 7 bases from J; bases unmatched to any gene: 4. This CDR3 spans 12 amino acids. CDR3 in DNA: TGCAGCGTGAGGGACAGGGCGAATGAGCAGTTCTTC. This encodes CSVRDRANEQFF.

This clonotype was counted between two and nine times. The chain carries TRBV3-1 and TRBJ2-7, with TRBD2 matching 9 bases. The CDR3 has 15 residues. Germline CDR1 and CDR2: LGHDT and YNNKEL (reference sequence). The junction had 3 bases not matched to a gene; V was cut back by 0 bases and J by 3 bases. The CDR3 DNA reads TGTGCCAGCAGCCAAGAATTAGCGGGGGTCTACGAGCAGTACTTC. Amino acids: CASSQELAGVYEQYF.

This clonotype was found many times. This chain connects TRBV5-1 to TRBJ2-7; 9 bases match TRBD1. CDR1 SGHRS and CDR2 YFSETQ come from the germline V gene. Trimming removed 4 bases from V and 5 bases from J; junction bases left unmatched: 4. This CDR3 is 13 amino acids long. The CDR3 is CASSPGQGHEQYF. Here the CDR3 DNA reads TGCGCCAGCAGCCCGGGACAGGGCCACGAGCAGTACTTC.

This clonotype was detected only once. A junction boundary mismatches the germline segment, possibly from a read error. The rearrangement uses TRBV2 and TRBJ2-1, with D maybe TRBD2 (5 bases). The length of the CDR3 is 14 residues. CDR1 is SNHLY, CDR2 FYNNEI, per germline. The CDR3 here is CASSEGSSSNEQFF. CDR3 DNA sequence: TGTGCCAGCAGTGAGGGGAGCTCCTCCAATGAGCAGTTCTTC.

The chain joins TRBV12-3 or TRBV12-4 to TRBJ2-3; 7 positions agree with TRBD1. V lost 3 bases, J lost 2 bases, and 5 bases stayed unmatched. The CDR3 length is 15 residues. The CDR3 loop is CASSFWDSPTDTQYF. CDR3 bases: TGTGCCAGCAGTTTTTGGGACAGCCCCACAGATACGCAGTATTTT.

This sequence joins TRBV5-1 and TRBJ2-5, with D unclear. This CDR3 has 14 residues. The V and J ends lost 5 bases and 2 bases respectively, with 13 bases between them. Germline assignment: CDR1 SGHRS and CDR2 YFSETQ. CDR3 sequence (DNA): TGCGCCAGCAGTTACCGGACGCCGCAAGAGACCCAGTACTTC. This sequence encodes CASSYRTPQETQYF.

In the case of this clonotype: It may be a read error: a sequence one base away is much more abundant. The chain uses TRBV20-1 and TRBJ2-3; 15 positions agree with TRBD2. The CDR3 runs to 16 residues. From germline, CDR1 is DFQATT and CDR2 SNEGSKA (reference sequence). V lost 1 base and J lost 5; bases outside the gene matches: 4. CDR3 nucleotides: TGCAGTGCTAGAGGGGCGGGACTAGCGGGAGGAGATACGCAGTATTTT. Translated, it gives CSARGAGLAGGDTQYF.

The table lists this clonotype with a few counts. The chain has TRBV27 and TRBJ2-3; no reliable D call. Deletions cut 0 bases from V and 1 base from J, with 8 bases between. Germline V gene sequence: CDR1 MNHEY, CDR2 SMNVEV (reference sequence). The CDR3 totals 15 residues. The CDR3 loop reads CASSLSPAGTDTQYF. The CDR3 DNA is TGTGCCAGCAGTTTATCCCCCGCAGGCACAGATACGCAGTATTTT.

This clonotype was counted a few times. V usage is TRBV5-1 and J usage is TRBJ2-5, with no clear D. Germline CDR1 SGHRS, CDR2 YFSETQ. Trimming stripped 4 bases from V and 2 bases from J, with 9 bases between. The CDR3 covers 13 residues. CDR3 nucleotides: TGCGCCAGCAGCCGGTGGTCTCAAGAGACCCAGTACTTC. Its protein is CASSRWSQETQYF. Combining the CDR3 with reference TRBV5-1 and TRBJ2-5 gives the whole variable domain KAGVTQTPRYLIKTRGQQVTLSCSPISGHRSVSWYQQTPGQGLQFLFEYFSETQRNKGNFPGRFSGRQFSNSRSEMNVSTLELGDSALYLCASSRWSQETQYFGPGTRLLVL.

This sequence joins TRBV5-1 and TRBJ1-2, with 10 positions matching TRBD1. CDR3 length: 17 residues. Germline V gene lookup returns CDR1 SGHRS and CDR2 YFSETQ. V was pared by 3 bases and J by 4 bases, with 12 bases of the junction left unmatched. This CDR3 reads CASSYGTGASPIYGYTF. The CDR3 nucleotides are TGCGCCAGCAGCTACGGGACAGGGGCATCCCCCATCTATGGCTACACCTTC.

This rearrangement joins TRBV18 to TRBJ2-1; D might be TRBD1 (6 bases). Trimming removed 6 bases from V and 0 bases from J, with 15 bases in between. This CDR3 region has 16 residues. Germline V gives CDR1 KGHSH, CDR2 LQKENI. The CDR3: CASSLNEGVSYNEQFF. The CDR3, as DNA: TGTGCCAGCTCTCTCAATGAGGGGGTCTCCTACAATGAGCAGTTCTTC.

A note on this clonotype: One end of the junction is discordant with germline, which a read error may explain. V and J are TRBV6-5 and TRBJ2-1; D perhaps matches TRBD2 (5 bases). CDR1 is MNHEY, CDR2 SVGAGI, per germline. There are 15 residues in the CDR3. This CDR3 is CAGSRGPLSYNEQFF. CDR3 sequence (DNA): TGTGCCGGCAGCCGCGGGCCCCTCTCCTACAATGAGCAGTTCTTC.

This clonotype has a count of ten or more. The rearrangement uses TRBV7-2 and TRBJ2-5; D could derive from TRBD1 or TRBD2 (5 bases each). Trimming cost V 6 bases and J 3 bases, with 26 bases left between them. Germline V gene lookup returns CDR1 SGHTA and CDR2 FQGNSA. The CDR3 covers 18 residues. The DNA of the CDR3 is TGTGCCAGCAGGAGAAGGCAGGGTGGTGGGGGAAAAGAAGAGACCCAGTACTTC. Translation gives CASRRRQGGGGKEETQYF.

This clonotype was counted many times. The rearrangement links TRBV7-2 to TRBJ2-7, with a possible D match to TRBD2 (5 bases). Per the germline V gene, CDR1 is SGHTA and CDR2 is FQGNSA. The ends were cut back, 1 base at V and 3 bases at J, with 10 bases in the middle. The CDR3 runs 14 residues. The CDR3 loop reads CASSLGGSIYEQYF. CDR3 in DNA: TGTGCCAGCAGCTTAGGAGGGAGTATCTACGAGCAGTACTTC.

This clonotype was observed a few times. The chain combines TRBV7-2 with TRBJ2-7; D could derive from TRBD1 or TRBD2 (5 bases each). Per the germline V gene, CDR1 is SGHTA and CDR2 is FQGNSA. Deletions cut 3 bases from V and 7 bases from J, with 19 bases between. The CDR3 runs 15 residues. The CDR3, as DNA: TGTGCCAGCAGCTTGGGGGACCTAACCGGTTTAGAGCAGTACTTC. Its translation is CASSLGDLTGLEQYF.

The rearrangement links TRBV10-3 to TRBJ1-4; 8 nucleotides line up with TRBD1. Unmatched junction bases numbered 11, after V lost 6 bases and J lost 5 bases. Germline V gene data show CDR1 as ENHRY and CDR2 as SYGVKD. This CDR3 is 16 amino acids long. The CDR3 DNA reads as TGTGCCATCAGCTCGTTAGGGACAGGCTCCAATGAAAAACTGTTTTTT. It encodes CAISSLGTGSNEKLFF.

In regard to this clonotype: Mismatch with germline at one junction end may stem from a read error. The chain carries TRBV28 and TRBJ1-4; 8 nucleotides align to TRBD1. CDR3 length equals 13 residues. Germline V gene lookup returns CDR1 MDHEN and CDR2 SYDVKM. As DNA, the CDR3 is TGTGCCAGCAGTGACAGGGGAGGAGAAAAACGGTTTTTT. It codes for CASSDRGGEKRFF.

This clonotype was recorded many times. V gene TRBV14 combines with J gene TRBJ2-1; unclear D gene. V lost 4 bases and J 1 base, leaving 8 bases between the germline ends. CDR1 and CDR2 from the germline V gene are SGHDN and FVKESK. This CDR3 has 14 amino acids. The CDR3 sequence is CASSRISSYNEQFF. The CDR3 bases are TGTGCCAGCAGCCGGATCTCGTCCTACAATGAGCAGTTCTTC.

This chain joins TRBV7-2 and TRBJ2-4, with 8 bases matching TRBD1. The J call is doubtful: the DNA matches TRBJ2-7 better. Germline V gene data show CDR1 as SGHTA and CDR2 as FQGNSA. This CDR3 is built from 13 residues. In DNA form, the CDR3 reads TGTGCCAGCAGCACGGACAGGGTGGACGAGCAGTACTTC. Translation gives CASSTDRVDEQYF.

This clonotype appeared many times. The genes are TRBV4-2 and TRBJ2-6; 13 bases fit TRBD2. With V trimmed by 4 bases and J by 3 bases, 9 bases remained unmatched. CDR1 is LGHNA, CDR2 YNFKEQ, per germline. The CDR3 length is 19 residues. CDR3 nucleotides: TGTGCCAGCAGCCGAGCTACTAGCGGGGGGGCCTTTGGGGCCAACGTCCTGACTTTC. It encodes CASSRATSGGAFGANVLTF.